This TCR beta chain came from a study of blood T cell repertoires in COVID-19. From germline, CDR1 is SGHDN and CDR2 FVKESK. The length of the CDR3 is 15 residues. V lost 4 bases and J lost 6; bases outside the gene matches: 8. The repertoire was sequenced with immunoSEQ multiplex PCR; TCRdb's copy has only in-frame clones and lacks some. Altogether 95,000 to 120,000 clones are present, around four fifths being singletons, with the ten largest covering around 8%. The TCR was taken from a woman aged 40 to 50 with acute or convalescent COVID-19. The specimen was peripheral blood. The chain recombines TRBV14 with TRBJ1-2, with 10 positions matching TRBD1. For the CDR3, the DNA is TGTGCCAGCAGCCCCCCCAGACAGGGGGCTAATGGCTACACCTTC. This sequence encodes CASSPPRQGANGYTF.